The 9 T cell receptor beta chains below all came from one sample that was sequenced in a study of shared clonotypes between healthy human individuals. Method: immunoSEQ multiplex PCR; TCRdb's copy keeps in-frame clones and lacks some. The top ten hold about 0.059% of the sample, which has more than 500,000 clones, roughly 95% seen once. Sequencing was carried out using naive CD4+ T cells sorted from blood. Noted subset: CD45RA+ positively selected. The receptors come from a woman aged 30 to 39 in good health.

The chain joins TRBV4-1 to TRBJ1-1; D is possibly TRBD1 (5 bases). Trimming left V 3 bases short and J 4 bases short, with 18 bases between. There are 16 residues in the CDR3. CDR1 MGHRA and CDR2 YSYEKL come from the germline V gene. CDR3 in DNA: TGCGCCAGCAGCCACCCCCCCGGAACAGGAGCCACTGAAGCTTTCTTT. Protein sequence: CASSHPPGTGATEAFF.

This rearrangement joins TRBV7-2 to TRBJ2-1; unclear D gene. V lost 1 base, J lost 11 bases, and 12 bases lay in between. The CDR3 spans 13 residues. Germline assignment: CDR1 SGHTA and CDR2 FQGNSA. CDR3 residues: CASSLVAEAKQFF. The CDR3 nucleotides are TGTGCCAGCAGCTTAGTTGCGGAAGCGAAGCAGTTCTTC.

The rearrangement uses TRBV4-1 and TRBJ1-4; D ambiguous. The length of the CDR3 is 15 residues. The V end lost 3 bases, the J end lost 4 bases, and 12 bases lay between the germline ends. Germline loops: CDR1 MGHRA, CDR2 YSYEKL. The chain's CDR3 is CASSQAGQDNEKLFF. DNA of the CDR3: TGCGCCAGCAGCCAGGCTGGGCAGGATAATGAAAAACTGTTTTTT.

The chain joins TRBV2 to TRBJ2-5, with no clear D. With 1 base removed from V and 2 bases from J, the gap between germline ends came to 8 bases. Germline V gene data show CDR1 as SNHLY and CDR2 as FYNNEI. The CDR3 loop spans 14 amino acids. CDR3 protein: CASSEGARQETQYF. In DNA, the CDR3 is TGTGCCAGCAGTGAAGGAGCCAGGCAAGAGACCCAGTACTTC.

This clone was counted once. The chain recombines TRBV28 with TRBJ2-5; 8 bases map to TRBD2. The trim removed 2 bases at V and 1 base at J, leaving 9 bases unmatched. Germline CDR1 reads MDHEN; CDR2 reads SYDVKM. The CDR3 length is 17 residues. The CDR3 is CASSLGAAGGTQETQYF. DNA of the CDR3: TGTGCCAGCAGTTTAGGGGCGGCGGGGGGAACCCAAGAGACCCAGTACTTC.

The J gene is TRBJ2-2, the V gene TRBV6-4; no firm D call. Germline loops: CDR1 MRHNA, CDR2 SNTAGT. The CDR3 sequence is 13 residues long. V was pared by 4 bases and J by 6 bases, with 9 bases between. In DNA, the CDR3 is TGTGCCAGCAGTGGGGGTCCATCCGGGGAGCTGTTTTTT. Its protein product is CASSGGPSGELFF.

The V and J genes are TRBV28 and TRBJ2-6; 7 bases match TRBD1. The CDR3 has 15 residues. Germline lookup yields CDR1 MDHEN and CDR2 SYDVKM. V was clipped by 8 bases and J by 4 bases; unmatched bases: 8. The DNA of the CDR3 is TGTGCCAGCCAATCCGGGACAGCGGGGGCCAACGTCCTGACTTTC. This encodes CASQSGTAGANVLTF.

This chain connects TRBV7-9 to TRBJ2-1; 7 nucleotides agree with TRBD2. CDR1 and CDR2 from the germline V gene are SEHNR and FQNEAQ (reference sequence). The CDR3 has 16 residues. The J segment lost 4 bases and the V segment lost 5 bases, leaving 11 bases of the junction unmatched. CDR3 sequence: CASSVFPGLTYNEQFF. The CDR3 DNA reads as TGTGCCAGCAGCGTTTTCCCGGGACTAACATACAATGAGCAGTTCTTC.

J is TRBJ2-5 and V is TRBV28; weak D call: TRBD2 (5 bases). The CDR3 has 13 residues. V lost 6 bases and J 13 bases, leaving 21 bases between the germline ends. Germline V gene sequence: CDR1 MDHEN, CDR2 SYDVKM. In DNA, the CDR3 is TGTGCCAGCAGGGGAGCAGGTCGATCGTTGCCGTACTTC. It is translated as CASRGAGRSLPYF.